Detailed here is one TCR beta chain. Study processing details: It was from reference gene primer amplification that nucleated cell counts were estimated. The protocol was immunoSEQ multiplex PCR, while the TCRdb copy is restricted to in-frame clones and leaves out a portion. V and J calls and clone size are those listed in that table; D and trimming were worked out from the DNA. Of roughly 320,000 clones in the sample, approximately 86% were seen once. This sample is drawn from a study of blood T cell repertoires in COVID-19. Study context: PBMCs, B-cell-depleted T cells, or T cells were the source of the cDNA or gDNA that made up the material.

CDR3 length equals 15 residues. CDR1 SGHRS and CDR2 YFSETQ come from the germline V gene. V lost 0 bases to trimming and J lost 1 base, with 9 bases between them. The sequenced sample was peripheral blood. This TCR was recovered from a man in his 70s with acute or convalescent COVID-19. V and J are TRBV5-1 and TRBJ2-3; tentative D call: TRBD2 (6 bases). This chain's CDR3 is CASSLVPGGTDTQYF. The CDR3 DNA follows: TGCGCCAGCAGCTTGGTTCCGGGGGGCACAGATACGCAGTATTTT.